The T cell receptor (beta chain) under discussion was sequenced for a study of cytomegalovirus exposure and HLA in healthy donors. Study background: In a previous analysis, nearly 120 million unique TCR beta sequences were found from 150 million to 200 million T cells.

In germline, CDR1 is LNHDA, CDR2 SQIVND (reference sequence). The CDR3 runs to 14 residues. Trimming removed 5 bases from V and 5 bases from J; junction bases left unmatched: 7. The PCR used 60 Vbeta and 13 Jbeta primers. In the original analysis: It was a later analysis that counted 75 million to 90 million unique TCR beta chains, of which around 11 million were shared. This table comes from immunoSEQ multiplex PCR, and its TCRdb copy is limited to in-frame clones, with some not included. V, J and clone size derive from that table, while D and trimming were established from the DNA sequence. This table has roughly 200,000 clones, just over 75% appearing once. Notes on the study in general: In a later analysis, V- and J-gene trimming of beta chains associated with a DCLRE1C missense variant, replicated independently. Reported results showed that the classifier diagnosed cytomegalovirus status with high specificity and sensitivity.

A remark on this clone: Its target is not known.

Sequencing used PBMCs. This TCR came from a woman aged 55-70 years in good health and CMV-seropositive. The chain is built from TRBV19 and TRBJ2-3, with TRBD2 matching 7 bases. This CDR3 reads CASSLLAGQDTQYF. The CDR3 nucleotides are TGTGCCAGTAGTTTGTTAGCGGGCCAAGATACGCAGTATTTT.